This TCR beta chain appears in the sequencing data of a study of cytotoxic CD8 clonotypes in ibrutinib-treated CLL. On the study more broadly: Samples had a mean of around 230,000 productive templates and roughly 99,000 productive rearrangements.

Method: immunoSEQ multiplex PCR; TCRdb's copy keeps in-frame clones and lacks some. This sample has about 200,000 clones, with roughly 73% found just once. Trimming removed 6 bases from V and 5 bases from J, with 38 bases in between. CDR1 and CDR2 from the germline V gene are SNHLY and FYNNEI. CDR3 size: 21 residues. This receptor was taken from a human donor with chronic lymphocytic leukemia. The source material was PBMCs, sampled after 12 months of ibrutinib treatment. V usage is TRBV2 and J usage is TRBJ2-7, with a weak D call TRBD2 (7 bases). CDR3 sequence: CASSPPLGWSGRPGAIHEQYF. The CDR3, as DNA: TGTGCCAGCAGCCCCCCACTTGGCTGGTCCGGGAGGCCGGGGGCCATCCACGAGCAGTACTTC.